Below, one TCR beta chain is given with its context. Its antigen is undetermined. Trimming removed 5 bases from V and 1 base from J, with 11 bases in between. This CDR3 contains 14 residues. Per germline, CDR1 WSHSY and CDR2 SAAADI. These data come from a study of regulatory T cells in long-lasting Graves disease. General study points: Persistent Graves' disease cases displayed lower TCR diversity than newly diagnosed ones.

The time point denotes: newly diagnosed GD, antithyroid drugs for less than 3 months. PBMC RNA was the source of the TCR library. Patients all came to the study from an endocrinology department in Xi'an, China. Construction of the TCR beta libraries employed iRepertoire HTBI primers in conjunction with Arm-PCR of CDR3 regions. Per the authors' pipeline: Spanning all samples, the identified segments comprised around 62 TRBV and 14 TRBJ. One entry per CDR3 protein, called by TCRdb with MiXCR from the multiplex PCR reads. Here the V and J calls rest on TCRdb's processing, not on the authors' analysis. The sample includes 450,000 to 500,000 distinct CDR3 sequences, under 20% seen only once; the top ten take 9.5% to 15%. This same sample was also taken into another study, of T cells in Graves' hyperthyroidism and ophthalmopathy. That work states: Carried out on the TCR CDR3, a first-round RT-PCR used the HTBI primer set.

The genes are TRBV10-2 and TRBJ1-1; unclear D gene. The material sequenced was peripheral blood mononuclear cells (PBMCs), taken at new diagnosis, from a patient treated with antithyroid drugs. The TCR sequence derives from a man aged 35-49 years with Graves disease. The CDR3: CASSQGSPNTEAFF. The CDR3, as DNA: TGCGCCAGCAGTCAAGGGTCGCCGAACACTGAAGCTTTCTTT.